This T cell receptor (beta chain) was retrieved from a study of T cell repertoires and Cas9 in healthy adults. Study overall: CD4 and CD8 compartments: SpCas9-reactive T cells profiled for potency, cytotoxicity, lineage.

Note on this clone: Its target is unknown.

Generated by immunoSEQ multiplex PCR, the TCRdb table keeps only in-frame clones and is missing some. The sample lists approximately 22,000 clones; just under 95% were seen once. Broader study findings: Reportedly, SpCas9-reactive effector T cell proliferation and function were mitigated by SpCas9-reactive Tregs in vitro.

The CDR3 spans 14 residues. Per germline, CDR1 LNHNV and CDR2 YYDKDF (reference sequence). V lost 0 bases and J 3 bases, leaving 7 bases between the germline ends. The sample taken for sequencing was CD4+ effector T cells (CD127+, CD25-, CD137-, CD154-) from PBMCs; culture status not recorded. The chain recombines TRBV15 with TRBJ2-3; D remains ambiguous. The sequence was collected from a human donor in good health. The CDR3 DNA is TGTGCCACCAGCAGAGATCAATTGACAGATACGCAGTATTTT. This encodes CATSRDQLTDTQYF.